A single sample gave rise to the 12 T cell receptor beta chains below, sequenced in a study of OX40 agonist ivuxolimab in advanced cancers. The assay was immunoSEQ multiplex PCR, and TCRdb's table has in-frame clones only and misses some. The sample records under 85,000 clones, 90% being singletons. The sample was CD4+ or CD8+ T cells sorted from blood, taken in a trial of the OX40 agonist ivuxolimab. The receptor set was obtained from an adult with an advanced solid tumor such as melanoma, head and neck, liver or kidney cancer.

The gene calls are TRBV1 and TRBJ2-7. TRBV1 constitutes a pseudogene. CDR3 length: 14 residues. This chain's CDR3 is CTSSQVKADRRQYF. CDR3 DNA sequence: TGCACCAGCAGCCAAGTAAAAGCCGACCGCCGACAGTACTTC.

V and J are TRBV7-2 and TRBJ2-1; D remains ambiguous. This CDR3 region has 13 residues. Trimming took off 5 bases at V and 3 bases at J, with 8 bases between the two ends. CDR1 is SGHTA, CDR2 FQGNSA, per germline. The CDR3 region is CASSLWDYNEQFF. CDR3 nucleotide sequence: TGTGCCAGCAGCCTGTGGGACTACAATGAGCAGTTCTTC.

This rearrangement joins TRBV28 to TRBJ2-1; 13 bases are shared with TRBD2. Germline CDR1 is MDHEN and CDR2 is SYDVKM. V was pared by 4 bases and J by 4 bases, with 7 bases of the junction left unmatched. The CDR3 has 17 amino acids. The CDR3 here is CASSSGGLAGPYNEQFF. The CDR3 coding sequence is TGTGCCAGCAGTTCGGGGGGACTAGCGGGACCTTACAATGAGCAGTTCTTC.

The CDR3 sequence: CASRLFGAGQETQYF. The DNA for the CDR3 is TGTGCCAGCAGACTTTTCGGGGCAGGCCAAGAGACCCAGTACTTC. This chain connects TRBV28 to TRBJ2-5; D tentatively fits TRBD1 or TRBD2 (5 bases each). V lost 6 bases, J lost 1 base, and 15 bases lay in between. Germline V gives CDR1 MDHEN, CDR2 SYDVKM. CDR3 size: 15 residues. The full variable domain, its missing parts supplied by reference TRBV28 and TRBJ2-5, is DVKVTQSSRYLVKRTGEKVFLECVQDMDHENMFWYRQDPGLGLRLIYFSYDVKMKEKGDIPEGYSVSREKKERFSLILESASTNQTSMYLCASRLFGAGQETQYFGPGTRLLVL.

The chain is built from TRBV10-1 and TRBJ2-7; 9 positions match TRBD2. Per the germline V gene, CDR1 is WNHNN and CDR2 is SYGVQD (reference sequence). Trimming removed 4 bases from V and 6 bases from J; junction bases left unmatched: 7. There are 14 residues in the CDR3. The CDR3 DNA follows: TGCGCCAGCAGTGCAGGACTAGCGAACTCCGAGCAGTACTTC. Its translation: CASSAGLANSEQYF.

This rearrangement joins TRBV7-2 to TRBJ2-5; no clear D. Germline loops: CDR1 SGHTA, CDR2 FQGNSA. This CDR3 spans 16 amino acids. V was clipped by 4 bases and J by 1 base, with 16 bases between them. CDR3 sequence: CASSSRAFASQETQYF. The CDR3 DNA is TGTGCCAGCAGCTCCCGGGCCTTTGCTTCCCAAGAGACCCAGTACTTC.

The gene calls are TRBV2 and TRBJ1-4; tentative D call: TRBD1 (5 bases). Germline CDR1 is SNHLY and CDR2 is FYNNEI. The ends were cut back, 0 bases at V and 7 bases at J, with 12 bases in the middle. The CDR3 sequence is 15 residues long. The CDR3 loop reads CASSEALGTGEKLFF. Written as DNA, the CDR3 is TGTGCCAGCAGTGAAGCGCTGGGGACGGGTGAAAAACTGTTTTTT.

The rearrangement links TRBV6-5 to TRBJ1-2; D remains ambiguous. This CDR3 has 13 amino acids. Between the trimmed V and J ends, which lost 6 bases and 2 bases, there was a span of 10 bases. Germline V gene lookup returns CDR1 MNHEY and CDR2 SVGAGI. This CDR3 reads CASRLQQNYGYTF. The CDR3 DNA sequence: TGTGCCAGCAGATTACAGCAAAACTATGGCTACACCTTC.

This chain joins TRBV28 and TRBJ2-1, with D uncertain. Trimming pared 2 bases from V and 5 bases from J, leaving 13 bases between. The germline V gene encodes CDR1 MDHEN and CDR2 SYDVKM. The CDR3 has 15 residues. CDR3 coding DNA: TGTGCCAGCAGTTTAAGAAAGCAAACCAACAATGAGCAGTTCTTC. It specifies CASSLRKQTNNEQFF.

The CDR3 loop is CASTNPGGNFWGGYTF. In nucleotides, the CDR3 is TGTGCCAGCACTAATCCTGGGGGGAACTTCTGGGGTGGCTACACCTTC. The chain is built from TRBV28 and TRBJ1-2; D might be TRBD1 (5 bases). The CDR3 sequence is 16 residues long. V lost 7 bases, J lost 7 bases, and 25 bases lay in between. The germline V gene encodes CDR1 MDHEN and CDR2 SYDVKM.

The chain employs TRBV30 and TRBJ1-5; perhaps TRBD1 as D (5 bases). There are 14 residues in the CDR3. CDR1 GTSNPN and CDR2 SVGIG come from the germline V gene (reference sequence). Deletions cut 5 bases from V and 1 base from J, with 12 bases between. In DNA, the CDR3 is TGTGCCTGGGGGACTGGACAAAGCAATCAGCCCCAGCATTTT. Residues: CAWGTGQSNQPQHF.

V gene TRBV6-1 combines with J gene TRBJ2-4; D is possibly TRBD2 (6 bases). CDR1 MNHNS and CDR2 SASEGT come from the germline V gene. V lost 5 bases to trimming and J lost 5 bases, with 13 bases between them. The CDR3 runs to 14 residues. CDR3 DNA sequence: TGTGCCAGCAGTCGGTCCGGAGGGGAAAACATTCAGTACTTC. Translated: CASSRSGGENIQYF.